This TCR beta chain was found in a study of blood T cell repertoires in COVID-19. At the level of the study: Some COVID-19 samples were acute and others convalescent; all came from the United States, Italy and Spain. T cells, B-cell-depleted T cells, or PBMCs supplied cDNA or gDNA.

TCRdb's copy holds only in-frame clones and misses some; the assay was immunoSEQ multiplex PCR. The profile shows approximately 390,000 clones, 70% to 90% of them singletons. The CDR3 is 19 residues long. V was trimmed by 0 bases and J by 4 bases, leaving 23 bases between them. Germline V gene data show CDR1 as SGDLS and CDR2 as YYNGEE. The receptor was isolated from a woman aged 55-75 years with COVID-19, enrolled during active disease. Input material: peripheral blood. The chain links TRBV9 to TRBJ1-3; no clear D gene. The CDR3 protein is CASSVGVAAGHGGGNTIYF. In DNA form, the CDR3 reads TGTGCCAGCAGCGTAGGAGTTGCGGCTGGGCACGGCGGGGGAAACACCATATATTTT.